The following is a T cell receptor (beta chain) sequence with its context. Its antigen is not yet known. Base quality data are lacking; no much larger clone is found one base away. The data belong to a study of identifying expanded T cells in peripheral blood (dated by TCRdb to between 2018 and 2021). In terms of the full investigation: Technical replicates were generated by sequencing separate aliquots of the same genomic DNA pool, with four replicates compared pairwise.

TCRbeta CDR3 regions were profiled with the immunoSEQ Assay using bias-controlled multiplex PCR amplification of genomic DNA. From the authors' description of their analysis: The absolute abundance of each unique TCRbeta CDR3 region was quantified after sequences were collapsed and filtered. Two models were used to test differential abundance: a binomial model (Fisher-equivalent) and a beta-binomial model that adds time-dependent variance fitted from healthy donors. Clones with fewer than 5 combined templates were excluded, and clones with Benjamini-Hochberg FDR below 0.01 were called differentially abundant. Beta-binomial variance was modeled as a function of total template count across the two samples using the form v = (b*log(k)+a)^2. TCRdb retrieved this table from immuneACCESS and kept in-frame rearrangements only. Not all clones are present; in checked studies, unresolved V genes account for under half, and no reason is known for the remainder. V, J and clone size are taken as reported in that table, and D and trimming were inferred from the DNA itself. Here the sample has under 90,000 clones; 75% to 90% occur a single time. The ten largest clones take up around 2.7% of the sample.

Study-wide conclusions, independent of this receptor: The authors expected that biological variance in healthy repertoires might rise further over much longer intervals, such as months to years. Across all healthy-donor time intervals, the beta-binomial model significantly cut both the number of clones called differentially abundant and the false-positive rate. The binomial model flagged about 1.3 differentially abundant clones between technical replicates but around 15 over roughly 2 weeks and over 18 over roughly 4 weeks. In all healthy donors, the variance in clone template counts between samples taken roughly 14 days apart rose significantly as total template count increased.

The junction shows trimming of 3 bases on V and 4 bases on J, and the gene matches do not reach 7 bases of it. The germline V gene (reference sequence) specifies SGHNT as CDR1 and YYREEE as CDR2. The CDR3 numbers 15 residues from cysteine through phenylalanine. The kept DNA is CDR3 alone, 45 bases in frame from the first base. No immune events, such as infections, were documented for the healthy donors during the collection period. To calibrate time-dependent variance in a beta-binomial model of T-cell clone differential abundance, blood repertoires from healthy donors were used as a training cohort. The training cohort was composed of some ten healthy donors, 3 female and 7 male. On average the donors were around 45 years old, and their ages spanned roughly 29 to 64 years. Whole blood was collected from each healthy donor at three time points spaced two weeks apart and obtained from a commercial supplier. Genomic DNA was extracted from unsorted whole blood for immunosequencing.

Here the chain combines TRBV5-4 and TRBJ2-1; 7 central nucleotides agree with TRBD1. The sequenced sample was blood. The sequence was collected from a person between 18 and 75 years old in good health. The bases read TGTGCCAGCAGCTCTGGGGGACAGTCGTACAATGAGCAGTTCTTC. Translated, this is CASSSGGQSYNEQFF.